Given below is one T cell receptor (beta chain) in context. This clonotype turned up a few times. Its antigen is still unknown. The sample holds no much larger clone one base away, and base qualities are not on file. The record originates from a study of blood T cells in healthy people across ages (dated by TCRdb to the mid-2010s). Study-wide context: In model experiments, roughly one uniquely barcoded TCR beta cDNA molecule per two T cells was captured by template switching. Age-related changes in TCR beta repertoire diversity were measured in the study by deep sequencing normalized with unique cDNA molecular identifiers. Donors were grouped into four age groups: young (average approximately 15 years), middle-aged (under 40), aged (62) and long-lived (roughly 80). To avoid experimental bias, donors of different ages were spread randomly across the sequencing lanes. For two donors (one aged 18 to 30 and one aged 80 or older), the study analyzed two additional independent replicas of 1 million unique cDNA reads from the same blood draw. Findings and caveats that apply to the study as a whole: Donor CMV infection status was unknown, potentially confounding age-related changes in expanded clonotypes. Estimates of total diversity based on one million sequenced T cells were considered lower bounds and underestimates. The long-lived group showed more naive CD4+ T cells, fewer expanded clones and increased TCR diversity than the aged group, suggesting age selection. Observed TCR beta diversity correlated strongly with the percentage of naive T cells measured by flow cytometry. Since profiling was done on bulk unsorted PBMCs, naive and antigen-experienced compartments could not be conclusively compared. Observed TCR beta diversity per million T cells fell roughly linearly with age, and a significant reduction was already apparent by age about 43.

V trim: 6 bases; J trim: 2 bases; unmatched bases: 1. CDR1 and CDR2 (LGHNT, FRNRAP) derive from the germline V gene. The CDR3 runs 14 amino acids, cysteine and phenylalanine included. Kept here is only the CDR3 DNA, which spans 42 bases and is read in frame from base 1. Donors were 39 systemically healthy Caucasian individuals from Russia aged roughly 6 to 90 years. Approximately 9.7 milliliters of peripheral blood were drawn from each donor into EDTA-treated Vacutainer tubes. Ficoll-Paque density-gradient centrifugation was used to isolate PBMCs, with at least 7 million obtained per sample. Trizol reagent was used to extract total RNA from the PBMCs, yielding at least 6 micrograms per sample. Naive CD45RAhigh/CD27high T cell percentages were measured by flow cytometry on a PBMC aliquot from every donor. The library was prepared using 5' RACE. Sequencing took place on an Illumina HiSeq 2500. A second roughly 6 to 12 cycle PCR used a sample-barcoded 5' primer and a J-beta primer mix. A template-switch 5' adaptor carrying 12 random nucleotides introduced a unique molecular identifier onto each TCR beta cDNA molecule. At least 3 million CDR3-containing paired-end reads were obtained from each sample. The Mint cDNA synthesis kit, primed by a TRBC-specific oligonucleotide, was used to synthesize first-strand cDNA from all RNA. Following uracil-DNA glycosylase treatment, a first 18-cycle PCR with universal primers M1SS and BC2_uni_R was performed on all cDNA. The paper's processing steps were these. For normalization, 1 million high-quality reads were randomly selected from each sample, with every read carrying a distinct molecular identifier. Instead of being binned into consensus sequences, reads with shared molecular identifiers were discarded. MiTCR, set to a Q25 quality threshold and the strictest error-elimination algorithm, was used for CDR3 identification, clonotype clustering and error correction. A nonparametric unseen species model with Euler transformation was used to estimate lower-bound total TCR beta diversity. In-frame beta chains were kept once TCRdb had trimmed the public reads at Q25 with fastp and called clones with MiXCR. Here each entry gathers all rows of one CDR3 protein and keeps the most common genes and DNA. For this entry, the V and J calls and clone size follow TCRdb and not the study's own pipeline. Recorded for this sample are about 1.4 million distinct CDR3 sequences; 59% of them occurred a single time. The ten top clones hold more than 6% of the sample.

Sequencing was performed on blood. The TCR sequence derives from a man in his late teens or twenties in good health. The rearrangement joined TRBV12-5 to TRBJ2-3, and 11 junctional nucleotides match TRBD2. The DNA is as follows: TGTGCTAGTGGGACTAGCGGGAACACAGATACGCAGTATTTT. Translated, this is CASGTSGNTDTQYF.